These 30 T cell receptor beta chains originate from one sample sequenced in a study of PD-L1 blockade in urothelial cancer. Time point described: peripheral blood 6 weeks after treatment start. Clones were read by immunoSEQ multiplex PCR, and TCRdb kept only the in-frame ones, dropping some. Among about 130,000 clones listed, 86% were seen once. This material consisted of PBMCs, taken around atezolizumab (anti-PD-L1) treatment. These receptors were collected from a man aged 45-60 years with urothelial cancer.

The chain couples TRBV18 to TRBJ2-5, with 10 bases that match TRBD2. This CDR3 has 15 residues. J lost 4 bases, V lost 6 bases, and 8 bases had no gene match. The V gene's germline CDR1 is KGHSH and CDR2 LQKENI. The CDR3 loop is CASSIGTSDRETQYF. The CDR3 DNA follows: TGTGCCAGCTCCATTGGGACTAGCGACAGAGAGACCCAGTACTTC.

This chain connects TRBV5-1 to TRBJ1-4, with D tentatively TRBD1 (6 bases). V was trimmed by 6 bases and J by 5 bases, leaving 17 bases between them. The germline V gene encodes CDR1 SGHRS and CDR2 YFSETQ. The CDR3 runs to 15 residues. The CDR3 spells CASKLGAAPNEKLFF. CDR3 bases: TGCGCCAGCAAGTTGGGGGCCGCTCCGAATGAAAAACTGTTTTTT.

The chain recombines TRBV10-3 with TRBJ1-5, with D possibly TRBD1 on 6 matching bases. CDR1 ENHRY and CDR2 SYGVKD come from the germline V gene. This CDR3 contains 16 residues. V was trimmed by 0 bases and J by 7 bases, leaving 16 bases between them. This CDR3 is CAISESYQGKRQPQHF. CDR3 sequence (DNA): TGTGCCATCAGTGAGTCGTATCAGGGGAAACGGCAGCCCCAGCATTTT.

The chain carries TRBV5-4 and TRBJ2-3; the D is unclear. The CDR3 is made up of 14 amino acids. Germline V gene lookup returns CDR1 SGHNT and CDR2 YYREEE (reference sequence). V was cut by 0 bases and J by 0 bases, with 5 bases left in between. CDR3 residues: CASSLELSTDTQYF. The DNA of the CDR3 is TGTGCCAGCAGCTTGGAGCTAAGCACAGATACGCAGTATTTT.

The V and J genes are TRBV28 and TRBJ2-7; 11 nucleotides match TRBD1. CDR1 and CDR2 from the germline V gene are MDHEN and SYDVKM. This CDR3 region has 15 residues. The junction had 8 bases not matched to a gene; V was cut back by 7 bases and J by 3 bases. The CDR3 sequence is CASTGPGTGGYEQYF. CDR3 nucleotides: TGTGCCAGCACCGGACCCGGGACAGGGGGCTACGAGCAGTACTTC.

Only one count was recorded for this clone. This chain joins TRBV6-5 and TRBJ1-1; 8 nucleotides match TRBD1. The germline V gene encodes CDR1 MNHEY and CDR2 SVGAGI. The CDR3 consists of 14 residues. With 2 bases clipped from V and 4 bases from J, the junction kept 3 bases outside the gene matches. CDR3 amino acids: CASSYRQGRTEAFF. The CDR3, as DNA: TGTGCCAGCAGTTACCGACAGGGGCGCACTGAAGCTTTCTTT.

This clone turned up a few times. The CDR3 bases are TGCGCCAGCAGCCAGAGGGTGCTGCGGATCCCGAACACCGGGGAGCTGTTTTTT. This encodes CASSQRVLRIPNTGELFF. The rearrangement uses TRBV4-1 and TRBJ2-2; TRBD2 is a possible D gene (5 bases). The ends were cut back, 3 bases at V and 0 bases at J, with 17 bases in the middle. The CDR3 contains 18 residues. Per the germline V gene, CDR1 is MGHRA and CDR2 is YSYEKL.

This chain joins TRBV6-1 and TRBJ1-2, with D unresolved. The V gene lost 4 bases and the J gene lost 3 bases, with 12 bases spanning the gap. Germline lookup yields CDR1 MNHNS and CDR2 SASEGT. CDR3 length equals 14 residues. The CDR3 DNA follows: TGTGCCAGCAGTGCGCAACAGAGCTACTATGGCTACACCTTC. Translation gives CASSAQQSYYGYTF.

The rearrangement links TRBV12-2 to TRBJ1-5; TRBD1, the D gene given by the table, was not confirmed from the DNA. TRBV12-2 is described as a pseudogene. CDR3 length: 14 residues. The CDR3: CASRLAQGTEPQHF. The CDR3 region has the DNA TGTGCAAGTCGCTTAGCGCAGGGTACGGAGCCCCAGCATTTT.

The chain uses TRBV28 and TRBJ1-5; 7 positions match TRBD1. This CDR3 spans 17 amino acids. Germline V gene data show CDR1 as MDHEN and CDR2 as SYDVKM. V lost 6 bases to trimming and J lost 3 bases; unmatched junction nucleotides: 14. This CDR3 is CASSSRHDREDNQPQHF. CDR3 coding DNA: TGTGCCAGCAGCAGCAGACACGACAGGGAAGACAATCAGCCCCAGCATTTT.

This clone has just one count. V is TRBV7-9 and J is TRBJ2-7, with 8 nucleotides matching TRBD2. The germline V gene encodes CDR1 SEHNR and CDR2 FQNEAQ (reference sequence). The CDR3 length is 13 residues. V shed 6 bases, J shed 3 bases, and the junction held 4 bases outside the gene matches. The CDR3 loop is CASRGGLDYEQYF. The CDR3 DNA follows: TGTGCCAGCAGAGGGGGACTAGACTACGAGCAGTACTTC.

The chain has TRBV6-4 and TRBJ2-7; 7 bases match TRBD1. CDR1 MRHNA and CDR2 SNTAGT come from the germline V gene. Trimming removed 7 bases from V and 0 bases from J; junction bases left unmatched: 9. There are 15 residues in the CDR3. CDR3 coding DNA: TGTGCCAGCATTAAAAACAGGGGACCCTCCTACGAGCAGTACTTC. Its protein is CASIKNRGPSYEQYF.

The rearrangement joins TRBV7-3 to TRBJ2-5; 13 nucleotides align to TRBD2. V shed 5 bases and J 9 bases; nucleotides not matched to a gene: 6. The germline V gene encodes CDR1 SGHTA and CDR2 FQGTGA. There are 14 residues in the CDR3. In DNA, the CDR3 is TGTGCCAGCAGCCGGACTAGCGGGAGCCCCCCCCAGTACTTC. Amino acid sequence: CASSRTSGSPPQYF. Full variable domain (outside the CDR3, taken from reference TRBV7-3 and TRBJ2-5): GAGVSQTPSNKVTEKGKYVELRCDPISGHTALYWYRQSLGQGPEFLIYFQGTGAADDSGLPNDRFFAVRPEGSVSTLKIQRTERGDSAVYLCASSRTSGSPPQYFGPGTRLLVL.

J is TRBJ2-7 and V is TRBV11-2; weak D call: TRBD2 (6 bases). The CDR3 has 16 residues. CDR1 is SGHAT, CDR2 FQNNGV, per germline. The V end lost 5 bases, the J end lost 4 bases, and 21 bases lay between the germline ends. CDR3 sequence (DNA): TGTGCCAGCAGCCCGGTTGCCCCGGGAGTACCGTACGAGCAGTACTTC. Translation gives CASSPVAPGVPYEQYF.

The chain joins TRBV28 to TRBJ2-2, with 7 bases lining up with TRBD2. The V gene end was trimmed by 2 bases and the J gene end by 6 bases; junction bases not matched to a gene: 6. This CDR3 comprises 15 residues. The germline V gene has CDR1 MDHEN and CDR2 SYDVKM. The CDR3 here is CASSLDGRYAGELFF. The DNA for the CDR3 is TGTGCCAGCAGTTTAGACGGGAGGTACGCCGGGGAGCTGTTTTTT.

V is TRBV20-1 and J is TRBJ2-7; D uncertain. Between the trimmed V and J ends, which lost 2 bases and 5 bases, there was a span of 4 bases. The CDR3 extends over 10 amino acids. CDR1 and CDR2 (germline): DFQATT, SNEGSKA (reference sequence). CDR3 sequence (DNA): TGCAGTGCTAGACAGGACGAGCAGTACTTC. It translates to CSARQDEQYF.

This chain joins TRBV9 and TRBJ2-7; the D gene is possibly TRBD1 (8 bases). CDR3 length equals 15 residues. The germline V and J ends were trimmed by 0 bases and 4 bases, with 14 bases remaining between them. Germline CDR1 is SGDLS and CDR2 is YYNGEE. CDR3 sequence (DNA): TGTGCCAGCAGCGTAGGGGCACAGGGGGGGTACGAGCAGTACTTC. Its translation is CASSVGAQGGYEQYF.

In this sample, this clone turned up a few times. The chain has TRBV5-1 and TRBJ2-3; perhaps TRBD2 as D (5 bases). Germline CDR1 is SGHRS and CDR2 is YFSETQ. Trimming removed 1 base at V and 2 bases at J, with 11 bases between. The CDR3 runs to 15 residues. This chain's CDR3 is CASSLSQRSTDTQYF. CDR3 nucleotides: TGCGCCAGCAGCTTGAGCCAGCGGTCCACAGATACGCAGTATTTT.

About this clone itself: Other DNA sequences of this sample code for an identical CDR3. J is TRBJ1-6 and V is TRBV30; maybe TRBD1 (6 bases). V lost 0 bases to trimming and J lost 6 bases, with 9 bases between them. Germline V gives CDR1 GTSNPN, CDR2 SVGIG (reference sequence). The CDR3 runs 14 residues. The chain's CDR3 is CAWSVQGANSPLHF. The CDR3 DNA is TGTGCCTGGAGTGTACAGGGCGCTAATTCACCCCTCCACTTT. Full variable domain (missing parts from reference TRBV30 and TRBJ1-6): SQTIHQWPATLVQPVGSPLSLECTVEGTSNPNLYWYRQAAGRGLQLLFYSVGIGQISSEVPQNLSASRPQDRQFILSSKKLLLSDSGFYLCAWSVQGANSPLHFGNGTRLTVT.

The chain combines TRBV7-2 with TRBJ2-7; 10 bases agree with TRBD1. The CDR3 spans 14 residues. The V gene end was trimmed by 3 bases and the J gene end by 2 bases; junction bases not matched to a gene: 1. Germline loops: CDR1 SGHTA, CDR2 FQGNSA. The CDR3 DNA follows: TGTGCCAGCAGCTTTGGGACAGGGGCCTACGAGCAGTACTTC. It translates to CASSFGTGAYEQYF.

The chain uses TRBV5-4 and TRBJ2-7; 8 bases fit TRBD1. The CDR3 has 16 amino acids. Germline V lookup: CDR1 SGHNT, CDR2 YYREEE (reference sequence). The V gene end was trimmed by 4 bases and the J gene end by 3 bases; junction bases not matched to a gene: 12. The CDR3 bases are TGTGCCAGCAGCCCAGGGGGCGTAGCGGTCCGCTACGAGCAGTACTTC. This encodes CASSPGGVAVRYEQYF. The whole variable domain, filled in from reference TRBV5-4 and TRBJ2-7, reads ETGVTQSPTHLIKTRGQQVTLRCSSQSGHNTVSWYQQALGQGPQFIFQYYREEENGRGNFPPRFSGLQFPNYSSELNVNALELDDSALYLCASSPGGVAVRYEQYFGPGTRLTVT.

This clone was detected only a few times. The chain couples TRBV27 to TRBJ2-3, with 7 positions matching TRBD1. J lost 0 bases, V lost 7 bases, and 10 bases had no gene match. CDR1 and CDR2 (germline): MNHEY, SMNVEV (reference sequence). The CDR3 consists of 16 residues. CDR3 nucleotides: TGTGCCAGCAAGCGACCGGGACAGATAAGCACAGATACGCAGTATTTT. Its protein product is CASKRPGQISTDTQYF.

This chain links TRBV10-1 with TRBJ1-1; possibly TRBD1 for D (6 bases). The CDR3 sequence is 15 residues long. The V end lost 11 bases, the J end lost 0 bases, and 19 bases lay between the germline ends. Germline V CDR1 and CDR2: WNHNN, SYGVQD (reference sequence). The CDR3 DNA follows: TGCGCCGCACAAAGGACAGCCTATGTGAACACTGAAGCTTTCTTT. Its translation is CAAQRTAYVNTEAFF.

This chain uses TRBV6-1 with TRBJ2-2, with TRBD2 identical over 10 bases. The CDR3 spans 17 residues. Germline CDR1 and CDR2: MNHNS and SASEGT. V was pared by 3 bases and J by 5 bases, with 9 bases of the junction left unmatched. CDR3 DNA: TGTGCCAGCAGTGAGAGGCTAGCGGGAGACTGGACCGGGGAGCTGTTTTTT. Encoded protein: CASSERLAGDWTGELFF.

This clone has just one count. V and J are TRBV10-3 and TRBJ1-1, with D tentatively TRBD1 (5 bases). The germline V gene has CDR1 ENHRY and CDR2 SYGVKD. The V and J ends lost 4 bases and 8 bases respectively, with 20 bases between them. This CDR3 has 15 amino acids. The CDR3 loop reads CAISANLGGAVEAFF. In nucleotides, the CDR3 is TGTGCCATCAGTGCAAATCTGGGAGGGGCAGTAGAAGCTTTCTTT.

This rearrangement joins TRBV19 to TRBJ2-2, with TRBD1 identical over 8 bases. After removal of 5 bases from V and 6 bases from J, the junction contained 8 bases not matched to a gene. CDR1 is LNHDA and CDR2 is SQIVND in the germline V gene (reference sequence). The CDR3 runs to 15 residues. The CDR3 region has the DNA TGTGCCAGTAGTCCCCGGACAGGGCACGCCGGGGAGCTGTTTTTT. This translates into CASSPRTGHAGELFF.

The chain has TRBV7-9 and TRBJ1-1, with 11 bases identical to TRBD1. V lost 4 bases and J lost 1; bases outside the gene matches: 2. The CDR3 is made up of 15 amino acids. Germline loops: CDR1 SEHNR, CDR2 FQNEAQ (reference sequence). The CDR3 spells CASSSGQGGNTEAFF. CDR3 sequence (DNA): TGTGCCAGCAGCTCGGGACAGGGGGGGAACACTGAAGCTTTCTTT. The full variable domain, with the rest looked up from reference TRBV7-9 and TRBJ1-1, is DTGVSQNPRHKITKRGQNVTFRCDPISEHNRLYWYRQTLGQGPEFLTYFQNEAQLEKSRLLSDRFSAERPKGSFSTLEIQRTEQGDSAMYLCASSSGQGGNTEAFFGQGTRLTVV.

J is TRBJ2-7 and V is TRBV9, with 9 bases identical to TRBD1. The germline V gene has CDR1 SGDLS and CDR2 YYNGEE. The CDR3 spans 16 residues. J was trimmed by 1 base and V by 0 bases; bases with no gene match: 5. CDR3 DNA sequence: TGTGCCAGCAGCGTAGGGGCAGGGACAGGGTCCTACGAGCAGTACTTC. Its protein is CASSVGAGTGSYEQYF.

J is TRBJ2-7 and V is TRBV10-2; D is perhaps TRBD1 (5 bases). The germline V gene has CDR1 WSHSY and CDR2 SAAADI. Trimming shortened V by 2 bases and J by 6 bases, and 20 bases separated the two germline ends. The CDR3 spans 16 residues. DNA of the CDR3: TGCGCCAGCAGTGAGCAGGGTAAAGAGTTGGTGAGCGAGCAGTACTTC. Translating it yields CASSEQGKELVSEQYF.

The V gene is TRBV6-1, the J gene TRBJ2-5; the match to TRBD1 covers 8 bases. V was clipped by 8 bases and J by 2 bases; unmatched bases: 4. CDR3 size: 13 residues. Germline V gene sequence: CDR1 MNHNS, CDR2 SASEGT. The CDR3 DNA reads TGTGCCAGCCGAACAGGGGGACAAGAGACCCAGTACTTC. Amino acid sequence: CASRTGGQETQYF.